The text below deals with one T cell receptor (beta chain). Its antigen is currently unknown. Profiling relied on immunoSEQ multiplex PCR, and the TCRdb table lists in-frame clones only, not all of them. The sample lists roughly 63,000 clones, around 90% seen once, with approximately 1.2% in the top ten. Germline V CDR1 and CDR2: SEHNR, FQNEAQ (reference sequence). The CDR3 sequence is 13 residues long. Trimming removed 5 bases at V and 5 bases at J, with 12 bases between. These data come from a study of cytomegalovirus exposure and HLA in healthy donors. Study-wide points: Some TCR beta chains (around 160 of them) were listed as cytomegalovirus-associated. Per published reports, the classifier diagnosed cytomegalovirus status with high specificity and sensitivity. It was confirmed in vitro that a few of the CMV-associated chains were specific for CMV antigens. The TCR clusters that emerged in the first cohort tended, a later analysis found, to co-occur in the approximately 120 validation repertoires.

The TCR originated in a woman under 30 in good health and CMV-seronegative. The chain is built from TRBV7-9 and TRBJ2-5; D possibly corresponds to TRBD2 (6 bases). The sample consisted of PBMCs. The CDR3 DNA reads TGTGCCAGCAGCCGGGGGTTACGTGAGACCCAGTACTTC. This translates into CASSRGLRETQYF.